The entry below gives a single T cell receptor beta chain sequence along with its context. There are 14 residues in the CDR3. The V segment lost 1 base and the J segment 5 bases; nucleotides outside the gene matches: 4. CDR1 SGHTA and CDR2 FQGNSA come from the germline V gene. This sample was included in a study of blood T cell repertoires in COVID-19. The wider study: The study drew acute and convalescent COVID-19 samples from the United States, Italy and Spain.

The authors' processing: For nucleated cells, counts were estimated from reference gene primer amplification. The repertoire was sequenced with immunoSEQ multiplex PCR; TCRdb's copy has only in-frame clones and lacks some. V and J calls and clone size are copied from that table; D and trimming were computed from the DNA. The sample has tens of thousands of clones; more than 75% are singletons. Sequenced sample: peripheral blood. This TCR was recovered from a man between 65 and 80 years old with active or convalescent COVID-19. The chain is built from TRBV7-2 and TRBJ2-7; 8 bases are shared with TRBD1. In DNA, the CDR3 is TGTGCCAGCAGCTTAGGACAGGGGAGCGACGAGCAGTACTTC. This codes for CASSLGQGSDEQYF. The full variable domain, with the rest looked up from reference TRBV7-2 and TRBJ2-7, is GAGVSQSPSNKVTEKGKDVELRCDPISGHTALYWYRQSLGQGLEFLIYFQGNSAPDKSGLPSDRFSAERTGGSVSTLTIQRTQQEDSAVYLCASSLGQGSDEQYFGPGTRLTVT.